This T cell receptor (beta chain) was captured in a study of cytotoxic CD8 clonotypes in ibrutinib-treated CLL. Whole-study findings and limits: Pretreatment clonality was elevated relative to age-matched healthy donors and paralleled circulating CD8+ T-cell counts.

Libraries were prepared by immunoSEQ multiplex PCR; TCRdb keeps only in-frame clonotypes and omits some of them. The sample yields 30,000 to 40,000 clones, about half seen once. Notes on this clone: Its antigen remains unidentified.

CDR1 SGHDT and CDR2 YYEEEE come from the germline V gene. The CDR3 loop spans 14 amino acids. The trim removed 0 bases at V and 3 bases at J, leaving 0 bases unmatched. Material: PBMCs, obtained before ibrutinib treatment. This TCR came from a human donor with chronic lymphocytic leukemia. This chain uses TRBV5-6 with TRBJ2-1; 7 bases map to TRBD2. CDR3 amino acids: CASSLGDYYNEQFF. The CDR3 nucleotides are TGTGCCAGCAGCTTGGGGGACTACTACAATGAGCAGTTCTTC. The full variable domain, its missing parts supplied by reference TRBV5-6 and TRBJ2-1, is DAGVTQSPTHLIKTRGQQVTLRCSPKSGHDTVSWYQQALGQGPQFIFQYYEEEERQRGNFPDRFSGHQFPNYSSELNVNALLLGDSALYLCASSLGDYYNEQFFGPGTRLTVL.